These T cell receptor beta chains were read from a single sample in a study of cytomegalovirus exposure and HLA in healthy donors. The protocol was immunoSEQ multiplex PCR, while the TCRdb copy is restricted to in-frame clones and leaves out a portion. This sample's clone table lists about 70,000 clones. Sequencing was performed on PBMCs. The source of these receptors is a female donor in good health and CMV-seropositive. CDR3s include the opening cysteine and the closing phenylalanine or tryptophan. A D gene is named only where the DNA matches it firmly.

V	D	J	DNA	CDR3
TRBV6-1	NA	TRBJ1-6	TGTGCCAGCAGTGTCGGGGGTAATTCACCCCTCCACTTT	CASSVGGNSPLHF
TRBV18	NA	TRBJ1-1	TGTGCCAGCTCACCACCCGGGGGGCGGAACACTGAAGCTTTCTTT	CASSPPGGRNTEAFF
TRBV6-5	NA	TRBJ1-5	TGTGCCAGCAGTTCAGGGGCTCCCCCTGATCAGCCCCAGCATTTT	CASSSGAPPDQPQHF
TRBV11-3	TRBD1	TRBJ2-2	TGTGCCAGCAGCCAGACAGGGGCGCCGAACACCGGGGAGCTGTTTTTT	CASSQTGAPNTGELFF
TRBV4-1	NA	TRBJ1-3	TGCGCCAGCAGCCAAAAAGAGCCGGGGGGGGGCTCTGGAAACACCATATATTTT	CASSQKEPGGGSGNTIYF
TRBV2	TRBD1	TRBJ1-1	TGTGCCAGCGGGAGGGACAGGGTCATGAACACTGAAGCTTTCTTT	CASGRDRVMNTEAFF
TRBV28	NA	TRBJ2-3	TGTGCCAGCAGTTTCCGACAGGTCACGGGAGATACGCAGTATTTT	CASSFRQVTGDTQYF
TRBV21-1	NA	TRBJ2-1	TGTGCCAGAGAAGCGGACAGGGACCACGATTCCTACAATGAGCAGTTCTTC	CAREADRDHDSYNEQFF
TRBV7-9	TRBD1	TRBJ2-7	TGTGCCAGCAGCCCCAGGGGGTTTGAAAACGAGCAGTACTTC	CASSPRGFENEQYF
TRBV2	TRBD1	TRBJ1-3	TGTGCCAGCAGTGAAGTAGGGGGCGCCAGAAACACCATATATTTT	CASSEVGGARNTIYF
TRBV7-2	NA	TRBJ2-3	TGTGCCAGCAGCCCCTCTCAGGGCACAGATACGCAGTATTTT	CASSPSQGTDTQYF
TRBV4-1	TRBD2	TRBJ2-1	TGCGCCAGCAGCCTTTCGACCGGGAGCGGGGCGGATGAGCAGTTCTTC	CASSLSTGSGADEQFF
TRBV29-1	NA	TRBJ2-2	TGCAGCGTTTCGGATACAGAGAGTCCGAACACCGGGGAGCTGTTTTTT	CSVSDTESPNTGELFF
TRBV28	NA	TRBJ2-1	TGTGCCAGCAGACCGGGGGAAAGCTCCTACAATGAGCAGTTCTTC	CASRPGESSYNEQFF
TRBV6-5	NA	TRBJ2-3	TGTGCCAGCAGTTCCGTAAATACGCAGTATTTT	CASSSVNTQYF
TRBV19	NA	TRBJ2-3	TGTGCCAGTAGTACTCAGGGTAGTACAGATACGCAGTATTTT	CASSTQGSTDTQYF
TRBV5-1	TRBD1	TRBJ1-4	TGCGCCAGCAGCACCGGACAGGGGAATGAAAAACTGTTTTTT	CASSTGQGNEKLFF
TRBV4-3	NA	TRBJ2-4	TGCGCCAGCGGTACCCGAGATTCCCCTATTCAGTACTTC	CASGTRDSPIQYF
TRBV28	NA	TRBJ1-5	TGTGCCAGCAGTTTAGGGGCAGGCAATCAGCCCCAGCATTTT	CASSLGAGNQPQHF
TRBV5-1	NA	TRBJ2-7	TGCGCCAGCAGCTTGGGACAACGCAGGCAGCAGTACTTC	CASSLGQRRQQYF
TRBV9	NA	TRBJ1-1	TGTGCCAGCAGCGTAGGAGCGGAGAACACTGAAGCTTTCTTT	CASSVGAENTEAFF
TRBV6-1	NA	TRBJ1-4	TGTGCCAGCAGTGAATTCGGGGCTAATGAAAAACTGTTTTTT	CASSEFGANEKLFF
TRBV11-2	NA	TRBJ1-2	TGTGCCAGCAGCTTAGACGGGAACTATGGCTACACCTTC	CASSLDGNYGYTF
TRBV5-1	NA	TRBJ2-7	TGCGCCAGCAGCTTGGCAGGCACAGGGTTGGGCTACGAGCAGTACTTC	CASSLAGTGLGYEQYF
TRBV4-1	NA	TRBJ1-1	TGCGCCAGCAGCCAAGATCCAGGACGGGATTCTAACACTGAAGCTTTCTTT	CASSQDPGRDSNTEAFF
TRBV30	NA	TRBJ1-2	TGTGCCTGGAGTGACCCCCCAGGGCGTTATGGCTACACCTTC	CAWSDPPGRYGYTF
TRBV4-1	TRBD2	TRBJ2-7	TGCGCCAGCAGCCACCGTGGACTAGCGGGAGGATACGAGCAGTACTTC	CASSHRGLAGGYEQYF
TRBV4-3	NA	TRBJ2-7	TGCGCCAGCAGCCAAAATATCTTTCTCGGAGACTCCTACGAGCAGTACTTC	CASSQNIFLGDSYEQYF
TRBV4-1	NA	TRBJ1-5	TGCGCCAGCAGCCAAAACCAGGAGGGTTATCAGCCCCAGCATTTT	CASSQNQEGYQPQHF
TRBV4-1	TRBD2	TRBJ2-2	TGCGCCAGCAGCCAAGGAGGGGGGGGGACTAGCGGGAGGGCCTTCACCGGGGAGCTGTTTTTT	CASSQGGGGTSGRAFTGELFF
TRBV14	NA	TRBJ1-1	TGTGCCAGCAGCCAGAGGCAACGAGCTGAAGCTTTCTTT	CASSQRQRAEAFF
TRBV4-1	TRBD2	TRBJ2-3	TGCGCCAGCAGCCGAACGACTAGCTCCTTAGATACGCAGTATTTT	CASSRTTSSLDTQYF
TRBV9	TRBD2	TRBJ2-7	TGTGCCAGCAGCGTAGGTGCTAGCGGGAGTTACGAGCAGTACTTC	CASSVGASGSYEQYF
TRBV6-5	NA	TRBJ1-1	TGTGCCAGCAGTTACTCGAACGGGGGACTAACTGAAGCTTTCTTT	CASSYSNGGLTEAFF
TRBV30	TRBD1	TRBJ1-1	TGTGCCTGGAGTGGGACAGGGGCGTACACTGAAGCTTTCTTT	CAWSGTGAYTEAFF
TRBV7-9	NA	TRBJ2-5	TGTGCCAGCAGCTCGGGTCTCCGCGAGACCCAGTACTTC	CASSSGLRETQYF
TRBV5-1	NA	TRBJ2-3	TGCGCCAGCAGTCGCTTAGGGGGAATCACAGATACGCAGTATTTT	CASSRLGGITDTQYF
TRBV6-5	NA	TRBJ1-1	TGTGCCAGCAGTTTCGCCCGGGAGGCTGAAGCTTTCTTT	CASSFAREAEAFF
TRBV5-1	NA	TRBJ2-7	TGCGCCAGCAGCTCGCTTCCTTCTGAGGGTAGCGAGCAGTACTTC	CASSSLPSEGSEQYF
TRBV20-1	NA	TRBJ2-7	TGCAGTGCTAGAGCGCCGCCAGGGCAGTACTTC	CSARAPPGQYF
TRBV7-8	NA	TRBJ2-7	TGTGCCAGCAGCTTAGGCGGGGTCAACTACGAGCAGTACTTC	CASSLGGVNYEQYF
TRBV6-1	TRBD1	TRBJ2-7	TGTGCCAGCAGTGAAAGCGACAGGGGCCCCTACGAGCAGTACTTC	CASSESDRGPYEQYF
TRBV5-1	NA	TRBJ1-1	TGCGCCAGCAGCTTGACGAACCGGGATTCGAACACTGAAGCTTTCTTT	CASSLTNRDSNTEAFF
TRBV5-6	NA	TRBJ2-1	TGTGCCAGCAGCTTGGGAGACAATGAGCAGTTCTTC	CASSLGDNEQFF
TRBV18	NA	TRBJ1-1	TGTGCCAGCCCCGTAACTGAAGCTTTCTTT	CASPVTEAFF
TRBV4-1	NA	TRBJ1-2	TGCGCCAGCAGCCAAGAGTCCCTCTATGGCTACACCTTC	CASSQESLYGYTF
TRBV19	TRBD2	TRBJ2-1	TGTGCCAGTAGTACCCCTTGGCGGGAGACCTCCTACAATGAGCAGTTCTTC	CASSTPWRETSYNEQFF
TRBV2	NA	TRBJ1-1	TGTGCCAGCAGTGAAGTGCTGGTCGGACAGTCAAATAAAGCTTTCTTT	CASSEVLVGQSNKAFF
TRBV4-1	NA	TRBJ1-1	TGCGCCAGCAGAAGAAATGGGGGCGCTCAGATCACTGAAGCTTTCTTT	CASRRNGGAQITEAFF
TRBV10-3	NA	TRBJ1-6	TGTGCCATCAGTGATAACAGAAAAAATTCACCCCTCCACTTT	CAISDNRKNSPLHF
TRBV7-3	TRBD1	TRBJ2-1	TGTGCCAGCAGCCTGGGACAGCCCGCCTACAATGAGCAGTTCTTC	CASSLGQPAYNEQFF
TRBV5-1	NA	TRBJ2-5	TGCGCCAGCAGCTTGGCGGGGGGGGGACAGCAAGAGACCCAGTACTTC	CASSLAGGGQQETQYF
TRBV30	NA	TRBJ1-1	TGTGCCTTGAGTACATTACCCAGGGCCACTGAAGCTTTCTTT	CALSTLPRATEAFF
TRBV7-9	NA	TRBJ1-1	TGTGCCAGCAGCTTACCCGGGGTGGGTCAGAACACTGAAGCTTTCTTT	CASSLPGVGQNTEAFF